A selection of T cell receptor beta chains follows, all from one sample in a study of blood T cell repertoires in COVID-19. The data were produced by immunoSEQ multiplex PCR, yet TCRdb's version contains in-frame clones alone and is incomplete. The sample consists of roughly 230,000 clones, 80% to 85% of them appearing once. Sequencing was carried out using peripheral blood. These receptors were collected from a man aged 45-60 years with active or convalescent COVID-19. CDR3s leave out the opening cysteine and the closing phenylalanine or tryptophan. D genes are given only for firm matches.

cdr3_aa j_call v_call cdr3_length d_call
ASNPGTGGNQPQH TRBJ1-5 TRBV6-5 13 TRBD1
ASSTPGTSGGPKWDEQF TRBJ2-1 TRBV19 17 TRBD2
ASSPSGVSTDTQY TRBJ2-3 TRBV7-7 13 -
AWRDKTGIGEKLF TRBJ1-4 TRBV30 13 -
APAPGQGSYKTEAF TRBJ1-1 TRBV27 14 TRBD1
ASSRAPAGDNSPLH TRBJ1-6 TRBV7-6 14 -
ASSSRGETEAF TRBJ1-1 TRBV19 11 TRBD1
ASRPRDRSINEQF TRBJ2-1 TRBV6-2/TRBV6-3 13 TRBD1
ASSYRGPDGYT TRBJ1-2 TRBV2 11 TRBD1
SASRAGQSSNQPQH TRBJ1-5 TRBV20-1 14 TRBD1
ASTGGQTGLALH TRBJ1-6 TRBV19 12 TRBD1
ASSWATVNTEAF TRBJ1-1 TRBV6-5 12 -
ASSASTGGEGNQPQH TRBJ1-5 TRBV5-1 15 TRBD1
ASSRAQAREGYT TRBJ1-2 TRBV6-5 12 -
ASSQDSRGTGELF TRBJ2-2 TRBV4-3 13 -
ASSVVDTAEAF TRBJ1-1 TRBV9 11 -
ASSLGQSTGELF TRBJ2-2 TRBV5-1 12 -
ASSLDGQPAGGELF TRBJ2-2 TRBV7-9 14 -
ASSFLSGELF TRBJ2-2 TRBV7-9 10 -